These T cell receptor beta chains were read from a single sample in a study of regulatory T cells in long-lasting Graves disease. TCRdb re-derived calls from the multiplex PCR reads in MiXCR, one entry per CDR3 protein. This sample has roughly 450,000 distinct CDR3 sequences, with 20% to 30% found just once. Specimen: peripheral blood mononuclear cells (PBMCs), collected when the disease was refractory, from a patient treated with antithyroid drugs. The receptors here all came from a female donor with Graves disease. CDR3s include the opening cysteine and the closing phenylalanine or tryptophan. The D gene is left open where the match is weak. For some rows the clone size is stated as once, few or many, or as a class when expanded; others skip it.

CDR3 DNA: TGTGCCAGCAGCCGGACTAGAGAGACCCAGTACTTC; CDR3 protein: CASSRTRETQYF; J gene: TRBJ2-5; clone size: many; D gene: TRBD2; V gene: TRBV3-1
CDR3 DNA: TGTGCCAGTAGTATCCTTATCAAGGCTGCTGGGGCCAACGTCCTGACTTTC; CDR3 protein: CASSILIKAAGANVLTF; J gene: TRBJ2-6; clone size: few; D gene: NA; V gene: TRBV19
CDR3 DNA: TGTGCCAGCAGCCAAACCAGGGGAACTTCCCACGAGCAGTACTTC; CDR3 protein: CASSQTRGTSHEQYF; J gene: TRBJ2-7; clone size: few; D gene: NA; V gene: TRBV3-1
CDR3 DNA: TGTGCCAGCACCCCGCGGGTTGGGGCCAACGTCCTGACTTTC; CDR3 protein: CASTPRVGANVLTF; J gene: TRBJ2-6; clone size: many; D gene: NA; V gene: TRBV7-2
CDR3 DNA: TGTGCCAGCAGCTATACAGGGGCGGGGGAAAAACTGTTTTTT; CDR3 protein: CASSYTGAGEKLFF; J gene: TRBJ1-4; clone size: few; D gene: TRBD1; V gene: TRBV7-9
CDR3 DNA: TGTGCCATCAAACCGGCGGGAGGGCCCTACGAGCAGTACTTC; CDR3 protein: CAIKPAGGPYEQYF; J gene: TRBJ2-7; clone size: NA; D gene: TRBD2; V gene: TRBV10-3
CDR3 DNA: TGCAGTGCTAGAGAAGGGGGCGGCGGGAAGGCCTACGAGCAGTACTTC; CDR3 protein: CSAREGGGGKAYEQYF; J gene: TRBJ2-7; clone size: many; D gene: NA; V gene: TRBV20-1
CDR3 DNA: TGTGCCAGCAGCCAAGACACCAAAAGGATGAGAGCTTTCTTT; CDR3 protein: CASSQDTKRMRAFF; J gene: TRBJ1-1; clone size: NA; D gene: NA; V gene: TRBV3-1
CDR3 DNA: TGCGCCAGCAGTGAGTACCAGGGGCAGTATTTT; CDR3 protein: CASSEYQGQYF; J gene: TRBJ2-3; clone size: NA; D gene: NA; V gene: TRBV10-2
CDR3 DNA: TGTGCCAGCAGCTTCGAATCGGTGGGATATGGCTACACCTTC; CDR3 protein: CASSFESVGYGYTF; J gene: TRBJ1-2; clone size: few; D gene: NA; V gene: TRBV7-9
CDR3 DNA: TGTGCCAGCAGTTACTCGCCTAGCGGGAATCAGTACGAGCAGTACTTC; CDR3 protein: CASSYSPSGNQYEQYF; J gene: TRBJ2-7; clone size: many; D gene: TRBD2; V gene: TRBV6-5
CDR3 DNA: TGTGCCAGTAGTACCACCCCGACTAGCGGGAAAATCGAGCAGTACTTC; CDR3 protein: CASSTTPTSGKIEQYF; J gene: TRBJ2-7; clone size: NA; D gene: TRBD2; V gene: TRBV19
CDR3 DNA: TGTGCCAGCAGCTTCCGGGGACGGACCCAAGAGACCCAGTACTTC; CDR3 protein: CASSFRGRTQETQYF; J gene: TRBJ2-5; clone size: NA; D gene: NA; V gene: TRBV7-6
CDR3 DNA: TGTGCCAGCACCCAAGGGACAGCACGGGATCAGCCCCAGCATTTT; CDR3 protein: CASTQGTARDQPQHF; J gene: TRBJ1-5; clone size: many; D gene: TRBD1; V gene: TRBV7-9
CDR3 DNA: TGTGCCAGCAGTTACTCGATCGGAGGGACTGGGGCCAACGTCCTGACTTTC; CDR3 protein: CASSYSIGGTGANVLTF; J gene: TRBJ2-6; clone size: NA; D gene: NA; V gene: TRBV6-2/TRBV6-3
CDR3 DNA: TGCGCCAGCAGCTTGACGGCAGGTGGGAATCAGCCCCAGCATTTT; CDR3 protein: CASSLTAGGNQPQHF; J gene: TRBJ1-5; clone size: once; D gene: NA; V gene: TRBV5-1
CDR3 DNA: TGTGCCAGCTCACACAGGGAGGTTCTGGGCACTGAAGCTTTCTTT; CDR3 protein: CASSHREVLGTEAFF; J gene: TRBJ1-1; clone size: NA; D gene: NA; V gene: TRBV18
CDR3 DNA: TGTGCCAGCAGCTTGGCAGCTTTCCGACTAGCGGGTAACAATGAGCAGTTCTTC; CDR3 protein: CASSLAAFRLAGNNEQFF; J gene: TRBJ2-1; clone size: NA; D gene: TRBD2; V gene: TRBV12-3/TRBV12-4
CDR3 DNA: TGTGCCAGCAGTTACAATAAACGGGCAGGGAGCTACGAGCAGTACTTC; CDR3 protein: CASSYNKRAGSYEQYF; J gene: TRBJ2-7; clone size: few; D gene: NA; V gene: TRBV28
CDR3 DNA: TGTGCCAGCAGAATCGGACTAGCGGGAGACGAGCAGTACTTC; CDR3 protein: CASRIGLAGDEQYF; J gene: TRBJ2-7; clone size: NA; D gene: TRBD2; V gene: TRBV6-1
CDR3 DNA: TGTGCCAACAGTCCTCCATCTGGAAACACCATATATTTT; CDR3 protein: CANSPPSGNTIYF; J gene: TRBJ1-3; clone size: NA; D gene: NA; V gene: TRBV6-2/TRBV6-3
CDR3 DNA: TGTGCCAGCAGTCCAACAGGGGGGCGTGAAGGTGAGCAGTTCTTC; CDR3 protein: CASSPTGGREGEQFF; J gene: TRBJ2-1; clone size: NA; D gene: TRBD1; V gene: TRBV12-3/TRBV12-4